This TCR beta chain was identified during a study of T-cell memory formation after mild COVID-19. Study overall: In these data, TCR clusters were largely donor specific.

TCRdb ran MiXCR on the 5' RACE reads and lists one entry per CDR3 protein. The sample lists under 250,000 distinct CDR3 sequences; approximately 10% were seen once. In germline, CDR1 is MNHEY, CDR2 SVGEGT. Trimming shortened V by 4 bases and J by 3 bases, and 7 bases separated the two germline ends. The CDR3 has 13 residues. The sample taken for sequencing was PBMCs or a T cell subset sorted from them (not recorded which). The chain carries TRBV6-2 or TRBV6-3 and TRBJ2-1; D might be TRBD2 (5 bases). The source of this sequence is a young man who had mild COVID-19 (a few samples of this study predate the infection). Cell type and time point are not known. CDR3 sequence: CASSSRDYNEQFF. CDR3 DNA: TGTGCCAGCAGTTCACGGGACTACAATGAGCAGTTCTTC.